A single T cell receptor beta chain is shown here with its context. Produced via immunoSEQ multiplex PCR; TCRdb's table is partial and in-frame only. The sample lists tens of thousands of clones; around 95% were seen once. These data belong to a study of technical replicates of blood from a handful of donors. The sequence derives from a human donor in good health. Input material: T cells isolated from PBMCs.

In DNA form, the CDR3 reads TGTGCCAGCAGCCGAGGGGGTAAATACGAGCAGTACTTC. Its protein is CASSRGGKYEQYF. The chain recombines TRBV6-5 with TRBJ2-7; possibly TRBD1 for D (6 bases). This CDR3 contains 13 residues. Germline V gives CDR1 MNHEY, CDR2 SVGAGI. V was trimmed by 6 bases and J by 4 bases, leaving 13 bases between them.